This TCR beta chain was identified in a study of cytomegalovirus exposure and HLA in healthy donors (dated by TCRdb to about 2017). Background on the whole study: An earlier analysis of under 600 of the donors reported approximately 300 Gb of sequence data and roughly 100 million unique TCR beta sequences from roughly 180 million T cells. Of the roughly 430 genotyped donors, about 80% fell in the genetic ancestry cluster associated with self-reported Caucasian donors. Alongside the repertoire data, information on donor age, sex, ethnicity and CMV serostatus was compiled. HLA typing included class I and class II loci at four-digit resolution. To study patterns of TCR occurrence, a later analysis re-analyzed previously published TCR beta repertoires from 500 to 850 donors and added high-resolution HLA genotyping. The aim of the study was to test whether cataloging public T cell receptors could identify signatures of past pathogen exposure. Genome-wide SNP genotypes for about 55% of the 666 donors were used in a later genetic analysis, which treated that subset as a discovery cohort. The T cell repertoires of 666 subjects were profiled by immunosequencing and related to cytomegalovirus serostatus. In an earlier analysis of around 540 of the donors, high-throughput TCR beta sequencing was used to judge whether each TCR beta V gene segment behaved as functional or pseudogenic. Typing coverage varied by locus: roughly 629-640 donors for A, B, C, DRB1 and DQB1; some 520 for DQA1; about 590 for DPA1; 400 to 480 for DPB1. Every repertoire in the discovery cohort had been generated on one and the same sequencing platform. Roughly 300 gigabases of sequencing data and around 85 million unique TCR sequences made up an early release that covered nearly 650 HLA-typed donors. Rather than drawing on any new phenotypic data, the later analysis identified candidate immune exposures from TCR beta sequences and the way those sequences occurred across donors. On average, 235,054 unique TCR beta nucleotide sequences were sequenced per donor among fewer than 500 genotyped donors of the cohort, with roughly 18% of those sequences being non-productive. About five DR-DQ haplotypes were treated as single units for association and clustering because of strong linkage in the cohort. To predict cytomegalovirus infection status, the study brought together high-throughput TCR immunosequencing, statistical association of individual TCRs with disease status, and machine learning. A separate validation cohort of roughly 110 different subjects was used in addition to the 666-subject first cohort.

The cohort consisted of hundreds of healthy bone marrow donors. All cohort members were sampled while nominally healthy, although unrecorded immune exposures were likely present. The donor was CMV seronegative and was included in the group of 352 seronegative cohort members. A peripheral blood sample was collected from each donor, and TCR beta sequencing was performed on peripheral blood mononuclear cells. Genomic DNA was extracted from the blood cell samples with the Qiagen DNeasy Blood Extraction Kit. What the research found in general, with its limitations: A further reported finding was that TCR beta sequences accurately predicted the HLA-A and HLA-B alleles for most subjects in the first cohort. V-gene and J-gene trimming of TCR beta chains was associated with a missense DCLRE1C variant in a later genetic analysis, and the association was replicated in an independent cohort. A cluster of highly shared sequence variants was judged likely to be a technical artifact of the sequencing pipeline. An earlier analysis of 587 of the donors showed that most TCR beta V segments appeared in productive rearrangements either about 87% or about 30% of the time, which broadly matched IMGT annotations. Because HLA typing was unavailable for some donors at each locus, only the typed subset was used in association tests. Sequencing depth was assumed to be roughly uniform across donors in the presence/absence analyses, though that assumption may not hold. Compared with the 666-donor mean, donors in an Asian-associated ancestry cluster had fewer N-insertions in productive TCRs, according to a later genetic analysis. In a later analysis, the rate of TCR association differed among HLA loci, with DRB1 alleles having the most associated TCRs and HLA-C alleles having the fewest. Across donors, most TCR sequences were observed very rarely, whereas some public TCRs were present in many individuals. Cytomegalovirus status was reported to be diagnosed by the classifier with high specificity and sensitivity in both the original and validation cohorts. Correlated functional status among segregating V segments might reflect linkage disequilibrium, but an unknown experimental factor could not be ruled out. The earlier analysis of some 540 of the donors excluded approximately 15 rarely observed V segments, including chromosome 9 orphons, because counts were too low. For the cohort, immune exposure information was limited to CMV serostatus. In a later analysis, HLA-associated TCR beta chains were found to be more clonally expanded and to have lower generation probabilities than equally common non-associated chains. In a later analysis, some 18,000 TCR beta sequences were associated with specific HLA alleles at a false discovery rate of 0.05. Most CMV-associated TCR beta chains appeared to be HLA-restricted in a later analysis, and the HLA associations seemed to be driven largely by CMV exposure. A later analysis reported that several top co-occurrence clusters appeared linked to parvovirus B19, influenza, CMV and Epstein-Barr virus. Three of the identified cytomegalovirus-associated TCR beta chains were confirmed in vitro to be specific for cytomegalovirus antigens. The authors suggested that the approach could potentially be generalized to other disease states and immunological phenotypes. In the study, approximately 150 TCR beta chains were listed as associated with cytomegalovirus. When HLA alleles, especially DR and DQ, strongly co-occurred, attributing TCR associations to individual alleles was difficult. In this cohort, only TCR beta chains were sequenced, and detectable features were limited by the absence of alpha or paired-chain data. The 87-base-pair reads could not distinguish some IMGT-functional V segments, including TRBV6-2 and TRBV6-3, so those segments were excluded.

In regard to this clone: The antigen it recognizes is unknown. No base quality information exists; no much larger clone differs at one position.

V is pared back by 4 bases and J by 5 bases, with 16 bases lying between the germline termini. The germline V gene sets CDR1 to SGHDT and CDR2 to YYEEEE. Measured from the cysteine to the phenylalanine, the CDR3 is 14 residues long. Solely the CDR3 DNA is kept, with 42 bases framed from the first base. Library prep was done by the immunoSEQ multiplex PCR assay. For the multiplex PCR, a mixture combining 60 forward primers for TCR Vbeta segments and 13 reverse primers for TCR Jbeta segments was used. A multiplex PCR assay on genomic DNA amplified the CDR3 region of rearranged TCR beta genes. The amplified TCR beta libraries were sequenced on the Illumina HiSeq System as 87-base-pair reads. On the study's bioinformatics: A later analysis tallied some 79 million unique TCR beta chains across the 650 to 750 repertoires, and around 10 million of those chains were shared by two or more donors. A nearest-neighbor algorithm error-corrected the raw reads and collapsed the reads into unique sequences, merging closely related sequences to remove PCR and sequencing errors. To assign V, D and J gene segments, CDR3 sequences were aligned to IMGT reference sequences. For a sequence to be retained, a match of at least six nucleotides was required to both a V gene segment and a J gene segment. Rearrangements were classified as productive when the CDR3 lacked stop codons and remained in frame with V and J, and all other rearrangements were classified as non-productive. CDR3 was defined by IMGT convention, running from the second conserved V-encoded cysteine to the conserved J-encoded phenylalanine. The earlier analysis of approximately 500 of the donors excluded sequences that lacked an unambiguous match to a single V gene segment. An earlier analysis of several hundred of the donors classified V segments as functional when productive rearrangements were above 56.7% and as segregating when the standard deviation between donors was above 5%. To diagnose cytomegalovirus status from the catalog of TCR beta chain sequences, a statistical classification framework was built. V and J gene assignment, in a later analysis, came from comparing TCR nucleotide sequences with IMGT/GENE-DB human TR gene sequences. In a later analysis, CDR3 sequences and most-parsimonious VDJ recombination scenarios were assigned using the TCRdist pipeline. In a later analysis, every TCR beta chain was defined by the combination of its CDR3 amino acid sequence and its V-gene family, and reads without a unique V-gene family were dropped. To address suspected cross-contamination and a sequencing artifact, a later analysis removed roughly 580 highly shared, low-generation-probability nucleotide sequences. In a later analysis, a clonal expansion index was calculated for each public chain from normalized within-repertoire ranks of inferred template counts. In a later analysis, generation probabilities were computed using a VDJ recombination model fitted to out-of-frame rearrangements, and the results were checked against IGoR. A later analysis scored TCR-TCR, TCR-HLA and TCR-CMV co-occurrence with hypergeometric tests, applying a repertoire-size bias correction to TCR pairs. False discovery rates were estimated in a later analysis by permuting HLA or CMV assignments 20 times. A later analysis grouped co-occurring TCRs with DBSCAN, adding TCRdist sequence similarity when clustering within HLA-allele-positive subsets. Repertoires with fewer than 30,000 or more than 120,000 public chains were left out of co-occurrence clustering, as were five repertoires with anomalous nucleotide sharing. TCRdb provides this immuneACCESS table in a form limited to in-frame rearrangements. Some clones are lacking; in checked studies, under half of them reflect an unresolved V gene, and why the rest are absent is not known. That table supplies the V and J calls and clone size; D and trimming were determined from the DNA. The sample table records approximately 130,000 clones; less than 85% of these occur just once. About 1.5% of the sample lies in the top ten.

The chain is made from TRBV5-6 and TRBJ2-7; TRBD1 is possibly the D segment (5 matching bases). This TCR came from a man aged 40-49 years in good health and CMV-seronegative. Sample: PBMCs. The DNA is as follows: TGTGCCAGCAGCGGGCTAGGGCAGGGCCACGAGCAGTACTTC. Its translation reads: CASSGLGQGHEQYF.